The 15 T cell receptor beta chains presented below share a single source sample, sequenced in a study of blood T cell repertoires in COVID-19. Sequencing used immunoSEQ multiplex PCR; TCRdb keeps in-frame clones, though not all of them. The profile shows 400,000 to 450,000 clones, approximately 88% of them singletons. Sequenced input: peripheral blood. Receptors were obtained from a woman between 45 and 65 years old with COVID-19, enrolled during active disease.

The CDR3: CASSRTRGAYEQYF. CDR3 nucleotide sequence: TGTGCCAGCAGCCGGACAAGGGGCGCCTACGAGCAGTACTTC. The V and J genes are TRBV7-2 and TRBJ2-7, with D possibly being TRBD1 (5 bases). Trimming pared 5 bases from V and 2 bases from J, leaving 13 bases between. CDR3 length equals 14 residues. Germline loops: CDR1 SGHTA, CDR2 FQGNSA.

There are a few counts of this clone. This chain connects TRBV30 to TRBJ1-5; TRBD1 agrees at 7 bases. V lost 2 bases, J lost 7 bases, and 11 bases stayed unmatched. CDR1 and CDR2 from the germline V gene are GTSNPN and SVGIG (reference sequence). The CDR3 loop spans 15 amino acids. The CDR3 reads CAWSPLRTGRQPQHF. As DNA, the CDR3 is TGTGCCTGGAGTCCCCTTAGGACAGGCCGGCAGCCCCAGCATTTT.

The J gene is TRBJ1-2, the V gene TRBV5-1; 9 bases match TRBD1. The V gene end was trimmed by 4 bases and the J gene end by 4 bases; junction bases not matched to a gene: 8. From germline, CDR1 is SGHRS and CDR2 YFSETQ. The CDR3 contains 15 residues. The CDR3 spells CASSEDRGLGYGYTF. The CDR3 DNA sequence: TGCGCCAGCAGCGAGGACAGGGGTTTAGGCTATGGCTACACCTTC. Full variable domain (missing parts from reference TRBV5-1 and TRBJ1-2): KAGVTQTPRYLIKTRGQQVTLSCSPISGHRSVSWYQQTPGQGLQFLFEYFSETQRNKGNFPGRFSGRQFSNSRSEMNVSTLELGDSALYLCASSEDRGLGYGYTFGSGTRLTVV.

This rearrangement joins TRBV7-2 to TRBJ2-7; D is ambiguous. Trimming took off 2 bases at V and 5 bases at J, with 16 bases between the two ends. This CDR3 contains 15 residues. CDR1 SGHTA and CDR2 FQGNSA come from the germline V gene. The CDR3 sequence is CASSLLPGINHEQYF. The CDR3 DNA sequence: TGTGCCAGCAGCTTATTACCAGGAATAAACCACGAGCAGTACTTC.

The chain uses TRBV12-5 and TRBJ1-2; no firm D call. Germline-derived CDR1 and CDR2 are LGHNT and FRNRAP. Trimming took off 0 bases at V and 3 bases at J, with 11 bases between the two ends. CDR3 size: 15 residues. CDR3: CASGLVGPRHYGYTF. The DNA for the CDR3 is TGTGCTAGTGGTTTGGTCGGTCCGCGTCACTATGGCTACACCTTC.

This sequence joins TRBV10-3 and TRBJ2-6, with TRBD1 matching over 7 bases. The CDR3 length is 14 residues. V shed 6 bases, J shed 2 bases, and the junction held 1 base outside the gene matches. Per germline, CDR1 ENHRY and CDR2 SYGVKD. CDR3 nucleotides: TGTGCCATCAGCGGGACAGCTGGGGCCAACGTCCTGACTTTC. It translates to CAISGTAGANVLTF.

The genes are TRBV11-3 and TRBJ2-1, with 7 bases lining up with TRBD1. Trimming took 1 base from V and 8 from J; bases not matched to a gene: 8. The germline CDR1 and CDR2 sequences are SGHNT and YENEEA. The CDR3 runs 15 residues. This chain's CDR3 is CASSLGKGQGDEQFF. CDR3 DNA: TGTGCCAGCAGCTTAGGGAAAGGTCAGGGGGATGAGCAGTTCTTC.

The genes are TRBV28 and TRBJ2-3, with 12 bases identical to TRBD2. J lost 5 bases, V lost 6 bases, and 9 bases had no gene match. CDR1 and CDR2 from the germline V gene are MDHEN and SYDVKM. The CDR3 spans 16 residues. The CDR3 is CASRHPSGGARDTQYF. CDR3 nucleotide sequence: TGTGCCAGCAGACACCCTAGCGGGGGGGCCAGAGATACGCAGTATTTT.

This clone has a handful of counts. The rearrangement joins TRBV19 to TRBJ1-2; D call uncertain. Germline V gene data show CDR1 as LNHDA and CDR2 as SQIVND (reference sequence). The length of the CDR3 is 14 residues. V dropped 7 bases and J dropped 7 bases, with 19 bases sitting between them. The CDR3 region is CASNPWGGFSGYTF. CDR3 in DNA: TGTGCCAGTAACCCTTGGGGAGGGTTCAGTGGCTACACCTTC. The whole variable domain, filled in from reference TRBV19 and TRBJ1-2, reads DGGITQSPKYLFRKEGQNVTLSCEQNLNHDAMYWYRQDPGQGLRLIYYSQIVNDFQKGDIAEGYSVSREKKESFPLTVTSAQKNPTAFYLCASNPWGGFSGYTFGSGTRLTVV.

The rearrangement uses TRBV11-2 and TRBJ1-2; 8 bases line up with TRBD1. Germline-derived CDR1 and CDR2 are SGHAT and FQNNGV. This CDR3 is 13 amino acids long. J gave up 7 bases and V 5 bases, and 6 bases lay outside the gene matches. The CDR3 DNA follows: TGTGCCAGCAGCGCCCAGGGGGCAGCTGGCTACACCTTC. It translates to CASSAQGAAGYTF.

The chain joins TRBV9 to TRBJ2-7; D is possibly TRBD1 (6 bases). Trimming left V 0 bases short and J 5 bases short, with 15 bases between. This CDR3 has 15 amino acids. Germline V gene lookup returns CDR1 SGDLS and CDR2 YYNGEE. CDR3 sequence (DNA): TGTGCCAGCAGCGTAGGGGGGCCGATTCGAAACGAGCAGTACTTC. This sequence encodes CASSVGGPIRNEQYF.

The V call is TRBV2, the J call TRBJ1-1; D unresolved. Trimming removed 6 bases from V and 10 bases from J, with 18 bases in between. The CDR3 has 13 amino acids. Germline values: CDR1 SNHLY, CDR2 FYNNEI. In DNA form, the CDR3 reads TGTGCCAGCAGCGAGACAAAACGGGCGGGAGCTTTCTTT. This encodes CASSETKRAGAFF.

The chain employs TRBV20-1 and TRBJ2-3; possibly TRBD2 for D (5 bases). With 3 bases removed from V and 8 bases from J, the gap between germline ends came to 9 bases. The CDR3 length is 11 residues. CDR1 is DFQATT and CDR2 is SNEGSKA in the germline V gene (reference sequence). The CDR3 DNA follows: TGCAGTGCTAGTACTAGGGCTACGCAGTATTTT. Protein sequence: CSASTRATQYF.

The gene calls are TRBV30 and TRBJ1-2; no firm D call. Trimming stripped 5 bases from V and 0 bases from J, with 7 bases between. The CDR3 extends over 12 amino acids. Looked up from germline, CDR1 is GTSNPN and CDR2 is SVGIG (reference sequence). The CDR3 reads CAWGSTNYGYTF. In DNA form, the CDR3 reads TGTGCCTGGGGTTCCACTAACTATGGCTACACCTTC.

The CDR3 protein is CASSYSRGGELFF. CDR3 nucleotides: TGTGCCAGCAGTTACTCCCGGGGCGGGGAGCTGTTTTTT. The gene calls are TRBV6-6 and TRBJ2-2; D may be TRBD2 (5 bases). Germline lookup yields CDR1 MNHNY and CDR2 SVGAGI (reference sequence). V lost 0 bases to trimming and J lost 7 bases, with 6 bases between them. The length of the CDR3 is 13 residues.